The subject of this entry is one T cell receptor beta chain. This likely came from a read error, as a far larger clone is one base away. This sample stems from a study of regulatory T cells in long-lasting Graves disease. The authors built TCR beta libraries using iRepertoire HTBI primers and Arm-PCR of CDR3 regions. One entry per CDR3 protein results from TCRdb running MiXCR on the multiplex PCR reads. The sample lists about 320,000 distinct CDR3 sequences; 18% were seen once. Noted time point: newly diagnosed GD, antithyroid drugs for less than 3 months. After RNA was extracted from PBMCs, the TCR library was made from it. The specimen was peripheral blood mononuclear cells (PBMCs), collected at new diagnosis, from a patient treated with antithyroid drugs. The receptor comes from a female donor with Graves disease.

In DNA, the CDR3 is TGTGCCAGCAGAAATGTGGGGGCGCCTAACGAGCAGTTCTTC. This gives the protein CASRNVGAPNEQFF. The genes are TRBV12-3 or TRBV12-4 and TRBJ2-1; possible D gene TRBD1, 6 bases. The CDR3 contains 14 residues. V lost 6 bases and J lost 10, with 19 bases in between.